Following are 19 T cell receptor beta chains from one sample sequenced in a study of OX40 agonist ivuxolimab in advanced cancers. The assay was immunoSEQ multiplex PCR, and TCRdb's table has in-frame clones only and misses some. The sample has tens of thousands of clones, 75% to 85% seen once; the top ten hold approximately 8%. The sample consisted of CD4+ or CD8+ T cells sorted from blood, taken in a trial of the OX40 agonist ivuxolimab. These TCRs come from an adult with an advanced solid tumor such as melanoma, head and neck, liver or kidney cancer.

The V gene is TRBV27, the J gene TRBJ1-1, with a weak D call TRBD1 (5 bases). The germline CDR1 and CDR2 sequences are MNHEY and SMNVEV (reference sequence). This CDR3 spans 14 amino acids. V lost 4 bases and J lost 4, with 13 bases in between. The CDR3 nucleotides are TGTGCCAGCAGTTCGGCAGGGACGAGCACTGAAGCTTTCTTT. Translating it yields CASSSAGTSTEAFF.

This clone is a singleton in its sample. This chain links TRBV10-3 with TRBJ1-2, with TRBD1 as a possible D gene (6 bases). This CDR3 region has 15 residues. Trimming shortened V by 4 bases and J by 4 bases, and 16 bases separated the two germline ends. Germline V lookup: CDR1 ENHRY, CDR2 SYGVKD. The CDR3 nucleotides are TGTGCCATCAGTGCCGGGGGCGGGGGGGCCTATGGCTACACCTTC. Translated: CAISAGGGGAYGYTF.

The table lists this clone with a count of one. The V and J genes are TRBV4-1 and TRBJ1-2; D is unclear. The CDR3 sequence is 16 residues long. Trimming shortened V by 1 base and J by 2 bases, and 14 bases separated the two germline ends. Looked up from germline, CDR1 is MGHRA and CDR2 is YSYEKL. CDR3 residues: CASSQVYHKINYGYTF. The CDR3 nucleotides are TGCGCCAGCAGCCAAGTATATCACAAAATCAACTATGGCTACACCTTC.

The chain joins TRBV5-6 to TRBJ1-4; TRBD1 aligns across 9 bases. The germline V gene encodes CDR1 SGHDT and CDR2 YYEEEE. Germline trimming cut 0 bases from V and 4 bases from J; bases unmatched to any gene: 7. The CDR3 loop spans 17 amino acids. The CDR3 DNA follows: TGTGCCAGCAGCTTGGAGACAGGGGGTAGTGTTAATGAAAAACTGTTTTTT. Protein: CASSLETGGSVNEKLFF.

V is TRBV13 and J is TRBJ1-5; D perhaps matches TRBD1 (5 bases). Germline CDR1 and CDR2: PRHDT and FYEKMQ (reference sequence). V lost 4 bases to trimming and J lost 7 bases, with 23 bases between them. This CDR3 has 17 residues. CDR3 sequence (DNA): TGTGCCAGCAGCTCCGCCGGGGCCTCCCCAGGAACACAGCCCCAGCATTTT. As protein: CASSSAGASPGTQPQHF. Complete variable domain (other parts from reference TRBV13 and TRBJ1-5): AAGVIQSPRHLIKEKRETATLKCYPIPRHDTVYWYQQGPGQDPQFLISFYEKMQSDKGSIPDRFSAQQFSDYHSELNMSSLELGDSALYFCASSSAGASPGTQPQHFGDGTRLSIL.

J is TRBJ2-7 and V is TRBV11-2; TRBD1 aligns across 9 bases. CDR1 SGHAT and CDR2 FQNNGV come from the germline V gene. Losses at the gene ends were 6 bases for V and 3 bases for J; bases not matched to a gene: 6. The CDR3 runs 14 residues. CDR3 sequence: CASSLGTGSYEQYF. CDR3 nucleotide sequence: TGTGCCAGCAGTCTCGGGACAGGGAGCTACGAGCAGTACTTC.

This chain connects TRBV2 to TRBJ2-3; TRBD2 matches at 15 bases. The germline V gene has CDR1 SNHLY and CDR2 FYNNEI. The CDR3 length is 17 residues. V shed 4 bases and J 1 base; nucleotides not matched to a gene: 3. CDR3 amino acids: CASSGTSGGAGTDTQYF. The CDR3 bases are TGTGCCAGCAGTGGGACTAGCGGGGGGGCTGGCACAGATACGCAGTATTTT.

V gene TRBV5-6 combines with J gene TRBJ1-1; D perhaps matches TRBD1 (6 bases). The CDR3 consists of 14 residues. In germline, CDR1 is SGHDT, CDR2 YYEEEE. Deletions cut 2 bases from V and 4 bases from J, with 12 bases between. CDR3 sequence: CASSFAGGLTEAFF. Written as DNA, the CDR3 is TGTGCCAGCAGCTTTGCGGGGGGGCTCACTGAAGCTTTCTTT.

This chain uses TRBV25-1 with TRBJ1-4, with D maybe TRBD1 (6 bases). CDR3 length: 15 amino acids. V gave up 2 bases and J gave up 7 bases, with 14 bases separating them. Germline values: CDR1 MGHDK, CDR2 SYGVNS. Written as DNA, the CDR3 is TGTGCCAGCAGTGAAGCCACAGGGCGGAGTGAAAAACTGTTTTTT. As protein: CASSEATGRSEKLFF.

This clone was recorded a few times. V gene TRBV5-1 combines with J gene TRBJ1-2, with 7 nucleotides matching TRBD1. V lost 4 bases and J lost 10; bases outside the gene matches: 7. Germline lookup yields CDR1 SGHRS and CDR2 YFSETQ. This CDR3 has 12 amino acids. In DNA form, the CDR3 reads TGCGCCAGCAGCGCCAGACAGGGATACTACACCTTC. This sequence encodes CASSARQGYYTF. Looking up the rest from reference TRBV5-1 and TRBJ1-2 gives the full variable domain: KAGVTQTPRYLIKTRGQQVTLSCSPISGHRSVSWYQQTPGQGLQFLFEYFSETQRNKGNFPGRFSGRQFSNSRSEMNVSTLELGDSALYLCASSARQGYYTFGSGTRLTVV.

The chain joins TRBV7-9 to TRBJ2-3; 11 bases fit TRBD2. CDR1 is SEHNR and CDR2 is FQNEAQ in the germline V gene (reference sequence). J lost 2 bases, V lost 0 bases, and 1 base had no gene match. This CDR3 has 16 residues. CDR3 nucleotide sequence: TGTGCCAGCAGCTTAGCTAGCGGGGGGGTCACAGATACGCAGTATTTT. Translated, it gives CASSLASGGVTDTQYF.

The gene calls are TRBV27 and TRBJ2-2, with D possibly being TRBD1 or TRBD2 (6 bases each). The CDR3 spans 15 residues. Trimming removed 5 bases from V and 7 bases from J, with 17 bases in between. CDR1 MNHEY and CDR2 SMNVEV come from the germline V gene (reference sequence). Here the CDR3 DNA reads TGTGCCAGCAGTCCCGGCCCGGGGGCGCACGGGGAGCTGTTTTTT. Protein sequence: CASSPGPGAHGELFF.

This clone was counted a few times. This chain uses TRBV19 with TRBJ2-3; 12 bases fit TRBD2. V was pared by 3 bases and J by 4 bases, with 5 bases of the junction left unmatched. The CDR3 runs 16 residues. Germline-derived CDR1 and CDR2 are LNHDA and SQIVND (reference sequence). CDR3 amino acids: CASSIGTSGPSDTQYF. The CDR3 coding sequence is TGTGCCAGTAGTATCGGGACTAGCGGGCCGTCAGATACGCAGTATTTT.

V is TRBV5-6 and J is TRBJ2-3, with D unresolved. The V and J ends lost 3 bases and 0 bases respectively, with 14 bases between them. The CDR3 is 16 amino acids. CDR1 and CDR2 (germline): SGHDT, YYEEEE. The CDR3 loop is CASSSGPSGSTDTQYF. The CDR3 region has the DNA TGTGCCAGCAGCTCAGGACCTAGTGGTAGCACAGATACGCAGTATTTT.

J is TRBJ2-2 and V is TRBV5-1; D is possibly TRBD1 or TRBD2 (5 bases each). Germline loops: CDR1 SGHRS, CDR2 YFSETQ. The CDR3 has 15 amino acids. Deletions cut 0 bases from V and 5 bases from J, with 11 bases between. This chain's CDR3 is CASSLDQGETGELFF. CDR3 DNA: TGCGCCAGCAGCTTGGACCAGGGAGAAACCGGGGAGCTGTTTTTT.

This clone was detected only once. This chain links TRBV7-6 with TRBJ2-4; 7 bases map to TRBD2. Germline V gives CDR1 SGHVS, CDR2 FNYEAQ. J was trimmed by 2 bases and V by 5 bases; bases with no gene match: 12. The CDR3 length is 17 residues. The CDR3 DNA is TGTGCCAGCAGCCTCGGGCGGGGGAGCGTCCCCAAAAACATTCAGTACTTC. Its translation is CASSLGRGSVPKNIQYF.

The chain combines TRBV5-1 with TRBJ1-2; D remains ambiguous. Germline V gene sequence: CDR1 SGHRS, CDR2 YFSETQ. Trimming cost V 0 bases and J 5 bases, with 17 bases left between them. This CDR3 region has 16 residues. The CDR3 loop reads CASSLGGRSLLYGYTF. The CDR3 coding sequence is TGCGCCAGCAGCTTGGGAGGTCGATCCCTCCTTTATGGCTACACCTTC.

The genes are TRBV19 and TRBJ1-2; possible D gene TRBD1, 5 bases. The CDR3 length is 12 residues. Trimming took off 10 bases at V and 8 bases at J, with 17 bases between the two ends. CDR1 and CDR2 (germline): LNHDA, SQIVND (reference sequence). The CDR3, as DNA: TGTGCCACCTCAAGCGGGGGAACGGGCTACACCTTC. Protein product: CATSSGGTGYTF.

The chain combines TRBV9 with TRBJ2-3; 10 bases line up with TRBD2. Germline V lookup: CDR1 SGDLS, CDR2 YYNGEE. The CDR3 loop spans 17 amino acids. Germline trimming cut 3 bases from V and 0 bases from J; bases unmatched to any gene: 7. The CDR3 DNA sequence: TGTGCCAGCAGCGAGGCTAGCGGGGGCCCTAGCACAGATACGCAGTATTTT. Residues: CASSEASGGPSTDTQYF.